The rows below give T cell receptor beta chains drawn from one sample of a study of HIV-infected patients and healthy controls. Using its own MiXCR run on the 5' RACE reads, TCRdb lists one record per CDR3 protein. The sample lists several thousand distinct CDR3 sequences; approximately 8.3% were seen once. This specimen consisted of blood, obtained during antiretroviral therapy. These receptors all come from an adult with HIV infection. Both conserved end residues are part of each CDR3. Each record gives: J gene, D gene, V gene, clone size, CDR3 DNA, CDR3 protein. A D gene is named only where the DNA matches it firmly. Clone size appears in some rows only: once, few, many, or a class for an expanded clone.

TRBJ2-3 NA TRBV5-1 few TGCGCCAGCAGCCTGAGCACAGATACGCAGTATTTT CASSLSTDTQYF
TRBJ2-1 TRBD2 TRBV6-5 medium-sized TGTGCCAGCAGTCCACCGGGACTAGCGGGGGACAATGAGCAGTTCTTC CASSPPGLAGDNEQFF
TRBJ2-2 NA TRBV18 many TGTGCCAGCCCCGGCGGTACCGGGGAGCTGTTTTTT CASPGGTGELFF
TRBJ2-3 TRBD2 TRBV7-2 few TGTGCCAGCAGCTCTTCGTTCCTTACGGGAGGGCCTAAGACAGATACGCAGTATTTT CASSSSFLTGGPKTDTQYF
TRBJ1-5 TRBD1 TRBV4-1 many TGCGCCAGCAGCCGGGACAGTTATCAGCCCCAGCATTTT CASSRDSYQPQHF
TRBJ1-4 TRBD1 TRBV5-6 many TGTGCCAGCAGCTTTGACAGGGGGAATGAAAAACTGTTTTTT CASSFDRGNEKLFF
TRBJ2-5 NA TRBV28 medium-sized TGTGCCAGCAGTCCCCAGGAAGAGACCCAGTACTTC CASSPQEETQYF
TRBJ1-2 NA TRBV20-1 medium-sized TGCAGTGCTAGAGACTCTTCCCCACCTTATGGCTACACCTTC CSARDSSPPYGYTF
TRBJ1-4 NA TRBV15 many TGTGCCACCAGCACCGACCAGGCAAATAATGAAAAACTGTTTTTT CATSTDQANNEKLFF
TRBJ2-7 TRBD1 TRBV5-1 many TGCGCCAGCAGCTTGAACAGGGGGACCTACGAGCAGTACTTC CASSLNRGTYEQYF
TRBJ2-2 NA TRBV25-1 few TGTGCCAGCAGTGAAGGGGTAGAGCAGGGATGGACCGGGGAGCTGTTTTTT CASSEGVEQGWTGELFF
TRBJ1-4 NA TRBV7-9 many TGTGCCAGCAGCTTAGCGCGGCAGTTTAAAACTAATGAAAAACTGTTTTTT CASSLARQFKTNEKLFF
TRBJ2-7 TRBD2 TRBV6-1 many TGTGCCACCCAGGGGCTAGCGGGAGGCTACGAGCAGTACTTC CATQGLAGGYEQYF
TRBJ2-5 TRBD1 TRBV7-8 many TGTGCCAGCAGCTCGGGACAGGCGCAAGAGACCCAGTACTTC CASSSGQAQETQYF
TRBJ2-3 TRBD1 TRBV4-1 medium-sized TGCGCCAGCAGCCTGGGACAGGGTTTAGATACGCAGTATTTT CASSLGQGLDTQYF
TRBJ2-3 NA TRBV5-1 once TGCGCCAGCAGCCTCGACGTTAGCACAGATACGCAGTATTTT CASSLDVSTDTQYF
TRBJ1-3 NA TRBV6-5 few TGTGCCAGCAGCAGCCAGGGGTTCCGAAACACCATATATTTT CASSSQGFRNTIYF
TRBJ1-1 NA TRBV6-4 few TGTGCCAGCAGTGATTCGATGAACACTGAAGCTTTCTTT CASSDSMNTEAFF
TRBJ1-5 TRBD1 TRBV7-8 NA TGTGCCAGCAGCCACGGACAGGGAGTAATTCAGCCCCAGCATTTT CASSHGQGVIQPQHF
TRBJ1-5 NA TRBV4-1 many TGCGCCAGCAGCCAAGACACTGGCCACCAGCATTTT CASSQDTGHQHF
TRBJ2-1 NA TRBV9 NA TGTGCCAGCAGCGTAGTCGACAGGTCCCCCTACAATGAGCAGTTCTTC CASSVVDRSPYNEQFF
TRBJ1-1 NA TRBV12-3/TRBV12-4 many TGTGCCAGCACTAATAAAGGGTTCGCTGAAGCTTTCTTT CASTNKGFAEAFF
TRBJ1-1 NA TRBV20-1 many TGCAGTGCTAGAGTACCCCCTGAAGCTTTCTTT CSARVPPEAFF
TRBJ2-2 NA TRBV24-1 NA NA CATSVPGMDTGELFF
TRBJ1-4 TRBD1 TRBV7-6 many TGTGCCAGCAGCCCACCTGGACAGGAAAATGAAAAACTGTTTTTT CASSPPGQENEKLFF
TRBJ1-2 TRBD1 TRBV5-1 many TGCGCCAGCAGCACAGATGGACAGGGGGCAGGTGGCTACACCTTC CASSTDGQGAGGYTF
TRBJ1-6 NA TRBV4-2 many TGTGCCAGCAGCCAAGATTCCCAGCAAAATAATTCACCCCTCCACTTT CASSQDSQQNNSPLHF
TRBJ2-3 NA TRBV29-1 medium-sized TGCAGCGCTCAAGACAGCTCGTATACGCAGTATTTT CSAQDSSYTQYF
TRBJ2-2 NA TRBV20-1 many TGCAGTGCTAGTAGAGCGGACACCGGGGAGCTGTTTTTT CSASRADTGELFF
TRBJ2-3 NA TRBV24-1 many TGTGCCACCAGTGATCCAGTGAGGACTCCCCAACCAGATACGCAGTATTTT CATSDPVRTPQPDTQYF
TRBJ1-2 TRBD1 TRBV19 many TGTGCCACAGGACAGGGGGGCTATGGCTACACCTTC CATGQGGYGYTF
TRBJ1-2 TRBD1 TRBV5-4 many TGTGCCAGCAGCGTGGGACAGCTTAATGGCTACACCTTC CASSVGQLNGYTF
TRBJ1-1 NA TRBV14 medium-sized TGTGCCAGCAGCCAAGAAGGGCGAAACACTGAAGCTTTCTTT CASSQEGRNTEAFF
TRBJ1-5 TRBD1 TRBV20-1 many TGCAGTGCCCGGGCCGGACAGGGGGCGCGAGAAGCCCAGCCCCAGCATTTT CSARAGQGAREAQPQHF
TRBJ2-5 NA TRBV7-2 NA TGTGCCAGCAGCTCAGGGTCGGGAAAGACCCAGTACTTC CASSSGSGKTQYF
TRBJ1-1 NA TRBV7-2 many TGTGCCAGCAGCTTAGGTTCTTTGGGGAACACTGAAGCTTTCTTT CASSLGSLGNTEAFF
TRBJ2-6 NA TRBV20-1 many TGCAGTGCTAGAGATGTGCAGGCTGGGGCCAACGTCCTGACTTTC CSARDVQAGANVLTF
TRBJ2-4 NA TRBV6-1 many TGTGCCAGCAGGAAGGAGGGGACTCTAATAAGGGACATTCAGTACTTC CASRKEGTLIRDIQYF
TRBJ2-2 NA TRBV25-1 many TGTGCCAGCAGTCCTTGGGGCCAGGCCGGGGAGCTGTTTTTT CASSPWGQAGELFF
TRBJ1-2 NA TRBV28 many TGTGCCAGCAATAGTAGGGCGGCAGGGGTAAATGGCTACACCTTC CASNSRAAGVNGYTF
TRBJ1-1 NA TRBV6-1 many TGTGCCAGCAGTAAGGAGGCAGTTGGGACTGAAGCTTTCTTT CASSKEAVGTEAFF
TRBJ2-3 NA TRBV7-6 medium-sized TGTGCCAGCAAAGGACTTAGCACAGATACGCAGTATTTT CASKGLSTDTQYF
TRBJ1-2 NA TRBV12-3/TRBV12-4 many TGTGCCAGCAGTTTAATTAGAGAGACCAAAGATGGCTACACCTTC CASSLIRETKDGYTF
TRBJ2-3 TRBD1 TRBV6-6 NA TGTGCCAGCAGCCCCTCGTGGACAGGGGCCACCGATACGCAGTATTTT CASSPSWTGATDTQYF
TRBJ2-4 NA TRBV20-1 medium-sized TGCAGTGCCCCCCCAACTGGCAAAAACATTCAGTACTTC CSAPPTGKNIQYF
TRBJ1-3 TRBD1 TRBV20-1 many TGCAGTGCTAGACCCTCAGGACAGGGGGGTGGAAACACCATATATTTT CSARPSGQGGGNTIYF
TRBJ2-3 TRBD1 TRBV2 NA TGTGCCAGCAGTGTTTGGACAGGGCAAGATACGCAGTATTTT CASSVWTGQDTQYF
TRBJ1-5 NA TRBV4-1 few TGCGCCAGCAGCCACGGCCAGGGTAAGATCGGCGCCAATCAGCCCCAGCATTTT CASSHGQGKIGANQPQHF